Listed below are T cell receptor beta chains from one sample, sequenced in a study of blood T cell repertoires in COVID-19. Here immunoSEQ multiplex PCR was the method, and the copy in TCRdb shows in-frame clones only, minus some. The data contain some 340,000 clones, less than 85% of them seen just once; the ten biggest clones take up 3% to 4.5%. Sequenced material: peripheral blood. These receptor sequences come from a woman aged 18-30 years with acute or convalescent COVID-19. Both conserved end residues are part of each CDR3. D genes are given only for firm matches. Clone size is given for some rows only: seen once, a few or many times, or a class if the clone is expanded.

>TRBJ2-5|few|TRBV10-3|TRBD2
CAIGPGLAGGKVGETQYF
TGTGCCATCGGGCCGGGACTAGCGGGGGGAAAAGTAGGGGAGACCCAGTACTTC
>TRBJ1-4|NA|TRBV29-1|NA
CSVGRRGGVGEKLFF
TGCAGCGTTGGGCGCAGGGGTGGGGTCGGAGAAAAACTGTTTTTT
>TRBJ1-2|NA|TRBV5-1|NA
CASKAGGNIPYYGYTF
TGCGCCAGCAAGGCGGGGGGTAACATACCGTACTATGGCTACACCTTC
>TRBJ1-1|NA|TRBV3-1/TRBV3-2|NA
CASSQGGVEAFF
TGTGCCAGCAGCCAAGGAGGAGTTGAAGCTTTCTTT
>TRBJ2-3|NA|TRBV9|NA
CASSSGSSTDTQYF
TGTGCCAGCAGTTCGGGGTCTAGCACAGATACGCAGTATTTT
>TRBJ1-6|NA|TRBV2|TRBD1
CASKLDRVGNSPLHF
TGTGCCAGCAAATTAGACAGGGTAGGCAATTCACCCCTCCACTTT
>TRBJ1-1|NA|TRBV5-6|NA
CASSWWGNMNTEAFF
TGTGCCAGCAGCTGGTGGGGCAATATGAACACTGAAGCTTTCTTT
>TRBJ1-1|NA|TRBV5-6|TRBD1
CASSKGTVEAFF
TGTGCCAGCAGCAAGGGGACAGTTGAAGCTTTCTTT
>TRBJ1-6|NA|TRBV6-6|NA
CASRRVDNSPLHF
TGTGCCAGCAGGAGGGTTGATAATTCACCCCTCCACTTT
>TRBJ1-1|NA|TRBV6-5|NA
CASSPGQYTEAFF
TGTGCCAGCAGTCCCGGACAGTACACTGAAGCTTTCTTT
>TRBJ1-5|once|TRBV15|NA
CATSRDPGDQPQHF
TGTGCCACCAGCAGAGATCCGGGGGACCAGCCCCAGCATTTT
>TRBJ1-2|NA|TRBV30|TRBD1
CAWTGTGANYGYTF
TGTGCCTGGACCGGGACAGGAGCTAACTATGGCTACACCTTC
>TRBJ2-7|NA|TRBV7-6|TRBD2
CASSYRTSEQYF
TGTGCCAGCAGCTATCGGACTAGTGAGCAGTACTTC
>TRBJ1-4|NA|TRBV2|TRBD1
CASTHGDRVLAKLFF
TGTGCCAGCACCCACGGAGACAGGGTTCTCGCAAAACTGTTTTTT
>TRBJ1-1|NA|TRBV12-3/TRBV12-4|NA
CASSFPGNTEAFF
TGTGCCAGCAGTTTCCCGGGGAACACTGAAGCTTTCTTT
>TRBJ2-7|NA|TRBV5-4|NA
CASSLEGTSYEQYF
TGTGCCAGCAGCTTGGAAGGGACTTCCTACGAGCAGTACTTC
>TRBJ2-1|NA|TRBV7-3|TRBD2
CASSSTSGSYNEQFF
TGTGCCAGCAGCTCTACTAGCGGATCCTACAATGAGCAGTTCTTC
>TRBJ2-1|NA|TRBV30|NA
CAWGVGVGTEQFF
TGTGCCTGGGGGGTCGGGGTAGGTACTGAGCAGTTCTTC
>TRBJ2-3|NA|TRBV24-1|TRBD1
CATSPGQGRTDTQYF
TGTGCCACCAGCCCGGGACAGGGGAGGACAGATACGCAGTATTTT
>TRBJ2-3|NA|TRBV20-1|NA
CSASLILGSADTQYF
TGCAGTGCTAGTTTAATTTTGGGGAGTGCAGATACGCAGTATTTT
>TRBJ1-2|few|TRBV28|NA
CASSRRQVYGYTF
TGTGCCAGCAGTCGTAGACAAGTGTATGGCTACACCTTC
>TRBJ1-2|NA|TRBV7-3|NA
CASSLGGAGGYTF
TGTGCCAGCAGCTTAGGAGGGGCAGGGGGCTACACCTTC
>TRBJ1-1|NA|TRBV12-3/TRBV12-4|NA
CATQANTEAFF
TGTGCCACCCAAGCGAACACTGAAGCTTTCTTT
>TRBJ1-3|NA|TRBV13|NA
CASSLSGGATIYF
TGTGCCAGCAGCTTATCCGGGGGGGCCACCATATATTTT
>TRBJ1-2|NA|TRBV6-5|TRBD1
CASSQGDGYTF
TGTGCCAGCAGTCAGGGGGACGGCTACACCTTC
>TRBJ1-1|NA|TRBV19|NA
CASSMGLLRTEAFF
TGTGCCAGTAGTATGGGACTCCTTAGGACTGAAGCTTTCTTT
>TRBJ1-1|NA|TRBV5-1|NA
CASSPGHLNTEAFF
TGCGCCAGCAGCCCCGGACACTTGAACACTGAAGCTTTCTTT
>TRBJ1-1|NA|TRBV11-2|TRBD1
CASSLDRGQGTDYTEAFF
TGTGCCAGCAGCTTAGATAGGGGACAGGGGACGGATTACACTGAAGCTTTCTTT
>TRBJ1-3|many|TRBV5-1|NA
CASSFGRGKGSGNTIYF
TGCGCCAGCAGCTTCGGGAGGGGAAAGGGCTCTGGAAACACCATATATTTT
>TRBJ1-1|NA|TRBV5-1|NA
CASSLHLFTEAFF
TGCGCCAGCAGCTTACATTTGTTCACTGAAGCTTTCTTT
>TRBJ2-7|NA|TRBV30|NA
CAWSDIQGAYEQYF
TGTGCCTGGAGTGACATACAGGGTGCCTACGAGCAGTACTTC
>TRBJ1-5|NA|TRBV24-1|NA
CATMAGEGQPQHF
TGTGCCACCATGGCAGGGGAAGGTCAGCCCCAGCATTTT
>TRBJ2-3|few|TRBV6-4|TRBD2
CASSDSTSGSTDTQYF
TGTGCCAGCAGTGACTCGACTAGCGGGAGTACAGATACGCAGTATTTT
>TRBJ1-5|NA|TRBV18|TRBD1
CASSLEQGNQPQHF
TGTGCCAGCTCACTTGAACAGGGGAATCAGCCCCAGCATTTT
>TRBJ1-1|NA|TRBV6-5|NA
CASSSRGDRTEAFF
TGTGCCAGCAGTTCCCGGGGGGATCGAACTGAAGCTTTCTTT
>TRBJ2-3|NA|TRBV5-8|TRBD2
CASSLQLAGAADTQYF
TGTGCCAGCAGCTTACAACTAGCGGGAGCGGCAGATACGCAGTATTTT
>TRBJ1-2|NA|TRBV30|NA
CALLGQLYGYTF
TGTGCCTTGTTAGGACAGCTCTATGGCTACACCTTC
>TRBJ1-2|once|TRBV2|TRBD1
CASYRGHYGYTF
TGTGCCAGCTACAGGGGGCACTATGGCTACACCTTC
>TRBJ1-2|NA|TRBV7-2|TRBD1
CASSLDRGDYGYTF
TGTGCCAGCAGCTTAGACAGGGGTGACTATGGCTACACCTTC
>TRBJ1-1|NA|TRBV28|NA
CASSSGTEAFF
TGTGCCAGCAGTTCGGGGACTGAAGCTTTCTTT
>TRBJ2-7|NA|TRBV27|NA
CASSLSFQGTRYEQYF
TGTGCCAGCAGTTTATCGTTCCAGGGGACACGCTACGAGCAGTACTTC
>TRBJ1-2|NA|TRBV29-1|TRBD1
CSVEEQGYYGYTF
TGCAGCGTTGAAGAACAGGGGTACTATGGCTACACCTTC
>TRBJ2-7|NA|TRBV12-3/TRBV12-4|NA
CASSAGLSYEQYF
TGTGCCAGCAGCGCGGGGCTCTCCTACGAGCAGTACTTC
>TRBJ2-6|NA|TRBV6-4|NA
CASIRGPGANVLTF
TGTGCCAGCATCAGAGGTCCCGGGGCCAACGTCCTGACTTTC
>TRBJ2-7|once|TRBV7-9|NA
CASSTPRGKSSYEQYF
TGTGCCAGCAGCACCCCTCGTGGTAAGAGCTCCTACGAGCAGTACTTC
>TRBJ1-1|NA|TRBV5-5|NA
CASSVTGGTEAFF
TGTGCCAGCAGTGTGACAGGTGGCACTGAAGCTTTCTTT
>TRBJ2-3|once|TRBV9|TRBD2
CASSVGGRALASTDTQYF
TGTGCCAGCAGCGTAGGCGGGAGGGCCTTGGCTTCGACAGATACGCAGTATTTT
>TRBJ1-5|NA|TRBV4-1|NA
CASSQDQGVGQPQHF
TGCGCCAGCAGCCAAGATCAAGGGGTAGGGCAGCCCCAGCATTTT
>TRBJ2-1|NA|TRBV6-5|TRBD1
CASSYDRGIYNEQFF
TGTGCCAGCAGTTACGACAGGGGTATTTACAATGAGCAGTTCTTC
>TRBJ2-1|NA|TRBV5-1|NA
CASSPTGTGPYNEQFF
TGCGCCAGCAGCCCGACAGGGACTGGCCCATACAATGAGCAGTTCTTC
>TRBJ2-1|NA|TRBV5-1|NA
CASSWALANNEQFF
TGCGCCAGCAGCTGGGCTCTAGCTAACAATGAGCAGTTCTTC